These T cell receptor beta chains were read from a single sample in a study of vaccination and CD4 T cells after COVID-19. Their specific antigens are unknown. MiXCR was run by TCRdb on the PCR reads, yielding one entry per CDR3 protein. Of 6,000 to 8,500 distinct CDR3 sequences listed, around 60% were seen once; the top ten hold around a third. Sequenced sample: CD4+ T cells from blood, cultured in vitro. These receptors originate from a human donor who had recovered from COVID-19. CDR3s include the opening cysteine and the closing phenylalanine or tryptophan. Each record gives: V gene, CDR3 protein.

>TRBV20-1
CSALQGKSEAFF
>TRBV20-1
CSARDFGQGATGYTF
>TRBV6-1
CASKTQGSVDTIYF
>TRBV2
CASSETGPLNSPLHF
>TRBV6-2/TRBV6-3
CASSYSLEVPGTGELFF
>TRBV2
CASRGVWEPQHF
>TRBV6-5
CASSSRQGADQPQHF
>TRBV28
CASSLSRNEQYF
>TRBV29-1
CSAVGQETNYGYTF
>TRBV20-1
CSASDQGYTEAFF
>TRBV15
CATSRDWGTERRRVQYF
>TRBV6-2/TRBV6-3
CASSYSNAQGYEQYF
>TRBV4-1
CASSQEPAGVYNEQFF
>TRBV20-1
CSARARELGNTEAFF
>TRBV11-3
CASSLSPAGEQYF
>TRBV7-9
CASKETNSGNTIYF
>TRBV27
CASSSGGYEQYF
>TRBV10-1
CASSEGLEAFF
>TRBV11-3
CASSPRDRPTYEQYF
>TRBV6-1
CASSGGRYNQPQHF
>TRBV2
CASSDGTGDYEQYF
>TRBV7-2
CASSLRTATSTDTQYF
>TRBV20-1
CSASGLGQANGYTF
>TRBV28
CASSLSTGGETQYF
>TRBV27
CASSLQPSYEQYF
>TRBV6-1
CASSEGRGYYGYTF
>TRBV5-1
CASSSTGSADTEAFF
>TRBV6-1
CASRSSGTESYEQYF
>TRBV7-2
CASSLGTGLLEQYF
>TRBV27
CASSQGEGSHEQYF
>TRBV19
CASSIDLLGGTNQPQHF
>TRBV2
CASVDRVGGYTF
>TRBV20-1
CSARVSRLSGNTIYF
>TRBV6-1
CASSTSQRAGELFF
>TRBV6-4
CASSDVAGGSYEQYF
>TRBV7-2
CASRRTNPLGRPTRSRTDTQYF
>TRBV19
CASNSPGAGPKGGYTF
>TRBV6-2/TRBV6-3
CASSSPYRYTPEQPQHF
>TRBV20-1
CSARPSHSGANVLTF
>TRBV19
CASSRTGGNSPLHF
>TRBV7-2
CASSLDPSSYEQYF
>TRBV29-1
CSVQEQGTGSPLHF
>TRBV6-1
CASSPGGENYGYTF
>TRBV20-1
CSATTNYEQYF
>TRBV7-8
CASSLGQPQHF
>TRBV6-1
CASSDEGPSYEQYF
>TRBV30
CAWSATGNTEAFF